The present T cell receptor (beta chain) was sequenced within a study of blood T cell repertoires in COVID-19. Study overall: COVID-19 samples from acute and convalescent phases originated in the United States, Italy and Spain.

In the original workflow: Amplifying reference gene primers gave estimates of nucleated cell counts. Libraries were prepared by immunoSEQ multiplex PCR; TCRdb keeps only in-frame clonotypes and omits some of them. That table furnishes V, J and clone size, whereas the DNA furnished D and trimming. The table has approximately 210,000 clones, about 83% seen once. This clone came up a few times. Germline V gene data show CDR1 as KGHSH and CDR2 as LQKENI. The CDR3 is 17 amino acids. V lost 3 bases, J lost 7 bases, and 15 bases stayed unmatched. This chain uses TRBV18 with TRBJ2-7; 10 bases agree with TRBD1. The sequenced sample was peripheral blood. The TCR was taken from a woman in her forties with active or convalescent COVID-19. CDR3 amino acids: CASSPPSPGTGAGEQYF. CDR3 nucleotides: TGTGCCAGCTCACCCCCCTCTCCCGGGACAGGGGCTGGAGAGCAGTACTTC. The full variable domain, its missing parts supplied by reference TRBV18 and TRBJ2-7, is NAGVMQNPRHLVRRRGQEARLRCSPMKGHSHVYWYRQLPEEGLKFMVYLQKENIIDESGMPKERFSAEFPKEGPSILRIQQVVRGDSAAYFCASSPPSPGTGAGEQYFGPGTRLTVT.